This TCR beta chain was identified during a study of human T cells and chemical hapten exposure. Study-wide context: A 2 cm by 2 cm inner upper arm patch received 2% DPC for sensitization. Study results and limitations: With DPC sensitization, TCRs exceeding 1 in 1000 frequency showed no change. Because all patients had alopecia, their immune responses might differ from healthy ones.

Time point described: patch test 1, 2 weeks after DPC sensitization. Treatment given: therapeutic diphenylcyclopropenone sensitization with weekly scalp DPC. Germline V gene sequence: CDR1 SGHAT, CDR2 FQNNGV. Trimming removed 1 base at V and 8 bases at J, with 17 bases between. The CDR3 covers 16 residues. This clonotype appeared a few times. Its antigen is as yet unknown. TCRdb itself ran the RACE reads through MiXCR, one entry per CDR3 protein. Of around 340,000 distinct CDR3 sequences in the sample, about 7% were seen once. This chain joins TRBV11-2 and TRBJ1-4, with TRBD1 as a possible D gene (5 bases). This specimen consisted of whole blood, obtained in connection with sensitization to the hapten diphenylcyclopropenone (DPC). This TCR derives from a woman under 30 with alopecia areata. Some clones in this sample may be carry-over from other donors' samples. For the CDR3, the DNA is TGTGCCAGCAGCTTAGGCCGGGACCCTGGCAACGAAAAACTGTTTTTT. This encodes CASSLGRDPGNEKLFF.